This passage covers 16 T cell receptor beta chains from one sample sequenced in a study of blood T cells in healthy people across ages. Through a sample-barcoded 5' primer and a J-beta primer mix, a second PCR was run for roughly 7 to 11 cycles. TCRdb re-derived calls from the 5' RACE reads in MiXCR, one entry per CDR3 protein. The sample has roughly 900,000 distinct CDR3 sequences; 48% are singletons. The source material was blood. The receptors were sampled from a man aged 25-40 years in good health.

The V gene is TRBV18, the J gene TRBJ2-7; D ambiguous. Germline V gives CDR1 KGHSH, CDR2 LQKENI. The V gene lost 4 bases and the J gene lost 3 bases, with 16 bases spanning the gap. The CDR3 consists of 15 residues. The CDR3 nucleotides are TGTGCCAGCTCACTTCAGAACGCCCGAAACTACGAGCAGTACTTC. It specifies CASSLQNARNYEQYF.

The rearrangement links TRBV7-9 to TRBJ2-1, with a tentative D call TRBD1 (8 bases). Looked up from germline, CDR1 is SEHNR and CDR2 is FQNEAQ (reference sequence). The CDR3 covers 15 residues. With 0 bases removed from V and 8 bases from J, the gap between germline ends came to 14 bases. The CDR3 DNA is TGTGCCAGCAGCTTAGCTACAGGGGGGGTATATGAGCAGTTCTTC. This encodes CASSLATGGVYEQFF. The full variable domain, rest sourced from reference TRBV7-9 and TRBJ2-1, is DTGVSQNPRHKITKRGQNVTFRCDPISEHNRLYWYRQTLGQGPEFLTYFQNEAQLEKSRLLSDRFSAERPKGSFSTLEIQRTEQGDSAMYLCASSLATGGVYEQFFGPGTRLTVL.

The chain combines TRBV7-2 with TRBJ1-5; 7 bases fit TRBD1. The CDR3 extends over 15 amino acids. The V gene end was trimmed by 3 bases and the J gene end by 9 bases; junction bases not matched to a gene: 11. The V gene's germline CDR1 is SGHTA and CDR2 FQGNSA. DNA for the CDR3: TGTGCCAGCAGCTTCGGACAGGAGCGATCACGGCCCCAGCATTTT. Translated, it gives CASSFGQERSRPQHF.

This chain joins TRBV6-6 and TRBJ2-3; maybe TRBD2 (6 bases). CDR3 length: 13 amino acids. CDR1 and CDR2 (germline): MNHNY, SVGAGI (reference sequence). Trimming cost V 7 bases and J 6 bases, with 14 bases left between them. The CDR3 DNA sequence: TGTGCCAGCAATGGAGGGCGGGTTGATACGCAGTATTTT. Amino acid sequence: CASNGGRVDTQYF.

The chain employs TRBV6-2 or TRBV6-3 and TRBJ2-7; tentative D call: TRBD2 (5 bases). The V and J ends lost 7 bases and 3 bases respectively, with 16 bases between them. The germline CDR1 and CDR2 sequences are MNHEY and SVGEGT. This CDR3 comprises 14 residues. CDR3 in DNA: TGTGCCAGCACCACTTCCGGGGAACTCTACGAGCAGTACTTC. Translated, it gives CASTTSGELYEQYF.

Regarding this clonotype: The junction and the germline gene differ at one end; a read error may be behind it. This sequence joins TRBV30 and TRBJ2-1; 10 nucleotides align to TRBD2. CDR1 GTSNPN and CDR2 SVGIG come from the germline V gene (reference sequence). The CDR3 consists of 13 residues. The CDR3 DNA sequence: TGTGCCGGGGGACTAGCGAACAACAAGGAGCAGTTCTTC. Translated: CAGGLANNKEQFF.

The chain employs TRBV3-1 and TRBJ1-2; a possible D gene is TRBD1 (6 bases). CDR1 LGHDT and CDR2 YNNKEL come from the germline V gene (reference sequence). The CDR3 totals 14 residues. V lost 0 bases and J lost 8, with 13 bases in between. Here the CDR3 DNA reads TGTGCCAGCAGCCAAGACAGGGGTATGAAAGGCTACACCTTC. Translation: CASSQDRGMKGYTF.

V and J are TRBV11-2 and TRBJ1-5, with no clear D. Germline V CDR1 and CDR2: SGHAT, FQNNGV. V dropped 1 base and J dropped 4 bases, with 11 bases sitting between them. The CDR3 is 15 residues long. CDR3 amino acids: CASSLAPFGNQPQHF. The DNA for the CDR3 is TGTGCCAGCAGCTTAGCCCCATTCGGAAATCAGCCCCAGCATTTT.

V usage is TRBV10-3 and J usage is TRBJ2-7, with D uncertain. CDR1 ENHRY and CDR2 SYGVKD come from the germline V gene. This CDR3 contains 13 residues. Trimming pared 7 bases from V and 1 base from J, leaving 11 bases between. This CDR3 reads CAIKETPSYEQYF. For the CDR3, the DNA is TGTGCCATCAAGGAGACGCCTTCCTACGAGCAGTACTTC.

V is TRBV4-2 and J is TRBJ2-1; 8 bases are shared with TRBD2. Germline-derived CDR1 and CDR2 are LGHNA and YNFKEQ. V lost 4 bases, J lost 13 bases, and 15 bases stayed unmatched. The CDR3 runs 15 residues. The CDR3 spells CASSRSAGVQETQFF. In nucleotides, the CDR3 is TGTGCCAGCAGCCGGTCAGCGGGGGTTCAAGAGACCCAGTTCTTC.

The chain has TRBV12-3 or TRBV12-4 and TRBJ2-4; possible D gene TRBD1, 6 bases. Judging by the DNA end, TRBJ2-7 fits better; the J call may be wrong. The CDR3 loop spans 13 amino acids. Here the CDR3 reads CATTGVEDSEQYF. Written as DNA, the CDR3 is TGTGCCACCACCGGTGTCGAGGACAGCGAGCAGTACTTC.

This clonotype was counted only a few times. The chain joins TRBV5-1 to TRBJ2-3; D call uncertain. Trimming took off 3 bases at V and 0 bases at J, with 11 bases between the two ends. CDR1 and CDR2 from the germline V gene are SGHRS and YFSETQ. The CDR3 runs to 15 residues. The CDR3 nucleotides are TGCGCCAGCAGCTCTCGGACGGAAAGCACAGATACGCAGTATTTT. It encodes CASSSRTESTDTQYF.

The chain joins TRBV30 to TRBJ2-1; D uncertain. The CDR3 is 13 residues long. Germline lookup yields CDR1 GTSNPN and CDR2 SVGIG (reference sequence). Trimming cost V 0 bases and J 8 bases, with 11 bases left between them. CDR3 residues: CAWSVWGADEQFF. In DNA, the CDR3 is TGTGCCTGGAGTGTTTGGGGTGCCGATGAGCAGTTCTTC.

This chain links TRBV6-2 or TRBV6-3 with TRBJ1-2, with D uncertain. The V end lost 8 bases, the J end lost 3 bases, and 16 bases lay between the germline ends. Germline V gene data show CDR1 as MNHEY and CDR2 as SVGEGT. This CDR3 comprises 14 residues. The CDR3 sequence: CASGRETRDYGYTF. The DNA for the CDR3 is TGTGCCAGCGGTAGGGAGACGCGGGACTATGGCTACACCTTC.

The chain links TRBV6-2 or TRBV6-3 to TRBJ2-5; D remains ambiguous. This CDR3 is built from 15 residues. From germline, CDR1 is MNHEY and CDR2 SVGEGT. The V end was cut by 2 bases, the J end by 2 bases, with 12 bases between. The CDR3 region has the DNA TGTGCCAGCAGTTACGGCTTCGGCCCGCAAGAGACCCAGTACTTC. Its translation: CASSYGFGPQETQYF.

Concerning this clonotype itself: Sequence at one end of the junction differs from germline and may be a read error. This rearrangement joins TRBV10-3 to TRBJ2-5; the D call may be TRBD1 or TRBD2 (5 bases each). CDR3 length equals 14 residues. The germline V gene has CDR1 ENHRY and CDR2 SYGVKD. CDR3 coding DNA: TGTGCCATCATGAAGTCCGGGGCACAAGGGACCCAGTACTTC. It specifies CAIMKSGAQGTQYF.